The source of this TCR beta chain is a study of blood T cell repertoires in COVID-19. The repertoire was sequenced with immunoSEQ multiplex PCR; TCRdb's copy has only in-frame clones and lacks some. The table shows approximately 270,000 clones, with 90% occurring only once. CDR3 length: 14 residues. Germline V CDR1 and CDR2: SGHAT, FQDESV (reference sequence). Trimming removed 5 bases at V and 5 bases at J, with 10 bases between. Input material: PBMCs or T cells enriched from blood (not recorded which). This sequence was found in a young woman with acute COVID-19. The chain joins TRBV11-1 to TRBJ1-6; possibly TRBD1 for D (6 bases). CDR3 DNA sequence: TGTGCCAGCAGCCCGGCAGGGGATAATTCACCCCTCCACTTT. Translation: CASSPAGDNSPLHF.